This T cell receptor (beta chain) comes out of a study of blood T cells in healthy people across ages. Each sample yielded at least 5 micrograms of PBMC total RNA. Alongside a J-beta primer mix, a sample-barcoded 5' primer served in a second PCR lasting roughly 7 to 11 cycles. MiXCR was run by TCRdb on the 5' RACE reads, yielding one entry per CDR3 protein. The sample holds 550,000 to 600,000 distinct CDR3 sequences; under 55% are singletons and the top ten take about 22%. Germline values: CDR1 WNHNN, CDR2 SYGVQD (reference sequence). V gave up 8 bases and J gave up 4 bases; unmatched junction bases: 4. This CDR3 has 13 residues. Findings and limits, study-wide: Across the age range, TCR beta diversity per million T cells fell in a roughly linear way. Diversity estimated from one million T cells was considered an underestimate.

This clonotype was found a few times. Its antigen is still unknown. This clonotype was obtained from a man of 80 years or more in good health. The sequenced sample was blood. This chain uses TRBV10-1 with TRBJ2-3; 9 bases are a match to TRBD2. The CDR3 DNA follows: TGCGCCAGCGGGCCTAGCGGGGCAGATACGCAGTATTTT. Residues: CASGPSGADTQYF.